Following are 18 T cell receptor beta chains from one sample sequenced in a study of shared clonotypes between healthy human individuals (dated by TCRdb to about 2020). Receptor libraries were prepared by the immunoSEQ multiplex PCR assay. As stored in TCRdb, this immuneACCESS dataset retains in-frame rearrangements with V and J assigned. A fraction of the clones does not appear; measured against another copy, unresolved V genes explain less than half of the discrepancy, and the remainder lacks a known reason. The sample profile shows nearly 500,000 clones; around 80% of them were found once. 13% of the sample comes from the top ten. Sequencing was carried out using PBMCs. The origin of the receptors is a middle-aged woman in good health. Some clones in this sample may be carry-over from other donors' samples.

This clone was counted once. The chain is built from TRBV5-1 and TRBJ2-5; TRBD1 matches 8 bases. The J call may be faulty, since TRBJ2-7 better matches the DNA end. Germline V gene sequence: CDR1 SGHRS, CDR2 YFSETQ. This CDR3 is 17 amino acids long. The CDR3 spells CASSLVSSGTGSYEQYF. The CDR3 nucleotides are TGCGCCAGCAGCTTGGTATCCTCCGGGACAGGATCCTACGAGCAGTACTTC.

The J gene is TRBJ2-1, the V gene TRBV9; 8 nucleotides line up with TRBD1. J gave up 0 bases and V 2 bases, and 16 bases lay outside the gene matches. Germline CDR1 is SGDLS and CDR2 is YYNGEE. CDR3 length: 20 residues. The CDR3 spells CASSVAMRTGRGASYNEQFF. In DNA, the CDR3 is TGTGCCAGCAGCGTGGCTATGCGGACAGGGAGAGGGGCCTCCTACAATGAGCAGTTCTTC.

The V gene is TRBV9, the J gene TRBJ2-7; D is unresolved. The CDR3 has 15 residues. V lost 0 bases, J lost 0 bases, and 10 bases lay in between. From germline, CDR1 is SGDLS and CDR2 YYNGEE. The DNA for the CDR3 is TGTGCCAGCAGCGTAGGGTTCGACCTCTCCTACGAGCAGTACTTC. Translation gives CASSVGFDLSYEQYF.

The chain carries TRBV7-9 and TRBJ2-3; 11 bases agree with TRBD2. The germline V gene has CDR1 SEHNR and CDR2 FQNEAQ (reference sequence). This CDR3 comprises 15 residues. Germline trimming cut 5 bases from V and 5 bases from J; bases unmatched to any gene: 6. The CDR3 protein is CASSMTSGTGDTQYF. The CDR3 DNA sequence: TGTGCCAGCAGCATGACTAGCGGGACGGGAGATACGCAGTATTTT. The entire variable domain, with the rest obtained from reference TRBV7-9 and TRBJ2-3, is as follows: DTGVSQNPRHKITKRGQNVTFRCDPISEHNRLYWYRQTLGQGPEFLTYFQNEAQLEKSRLLSDRFSAERPKGSFSTLEIQRTEQGDSAMYLCASSMTSGTGDTQYFGPGTRLTVL.

The J gene is TRBJ2-3, the V gene TRBV7-3; 11 nucleotides match TRBD2. Per the germline V gene, CDR1 is SGHTA and CDR2 is FQGTGA. This CDR3 spans 18 amino acids. The junction had 10 bases not matched to a gene; V was cut back by 1 base and J by 4 bases. The CDR3 sequence is CASSLNPGLAGGPDTQYF. The CDR3 nucleotides are TGTGCCAGCAGCTTAAACCCCGGGCTAGCGGGAGGCCCAGATACGCAGTATTTT. The whole variable domain, filled in from reference TRBV7-3 and TRBJ2-3, reads GAGVSQTPSNKVTEKGKYVELRCDPISGHTALYWYRQSLGQGPEFLIYFQGTGAADDSGLPNDRFFAVRPEGSVSTLKIQRTERGDSAVYLCASSLNPGLAGGPDTQYFGPGTRLTVL.

The chain carries TRBV11-2 and TRBJ1-6; possibly TRBD1 for D (5 bases). CDR1 is SGHAT, CDR2 FQNNGV, per germline. This CDR3 contains 14 residues. Deletions cut 5 bases from V and 10 bases from J, with 15 bases between. CDR3 residues: CASSDRQPFSPLHF. CDR3 in DNA: TGTGCCAGCAGCGACAGACAGCCATTCTCACCCCTCCACTTT.

The chain joins TRBV5-1 to TRBJ1-2; tentative D call: TRBD1 (6 bases). V lost 3 bases to trimming and J lost 4 bases, with 13 bases between them. Germline V CDR1 and CDR2: SGHRS, YFSETQ. This CDR3 comprises 14 residues. The CDR3 nucleotides are TGCGCCAGCAGCTCAGGGGAAACGGTCTATGGCTACACCTTC. Translating it yields CASSSGETVYGYTF. Supplemented by reference TRBV5-1 and TRBJ1-2, the full variable domain reads KAGVTQTPRYLIKTRGQQVTLSCSPISGHRSVSWYQQTPGQGLQFLFEYFSETQRNKGNFPGRFSGRQFSNSRSEMNVSTLELGDSALYLCASSSGETVYGYTFGSGTRLTVV.

The chain couples TRBV7-9 to TRBJ2-5; tentatively, D is TRBD2 (6 bases). Deletions cut 5 bases from V and 2 bases from J, with 18 bases between. This CDR3 is 16 amino acids long. Germline lookup yields CDR1 SEHNR and CDR2 FQNEAQ (reference sequence). CDR3 DNA sequence: TGTGCCAGCAGCCCGCGGGCGGGAACGAGACAAGAGACCCAGTACTTC. Its translation is CASSPRAGTRQETQYF. Full variable domain (remainder filled in from reference TRBV7-9 and TRBJ2-5): DTGVSQNPRHKITKRGQNVTFRCDPISEHNRLYWYRQTLGQGPEFLTYFQNEAQLEKSRLLSDRFSAERPKGSFSTLEIQRTEQGDSAMYLCASSPRAGTRQETQYFGPGTRLLVL.

V is TRBV2 and J is TRBJ1-6; D is perhaps TRBD1 (5 bases). V lost 5 bases and J lost 7, with 15 bases in between. The CDR3 runs to 15 residues. CDR1 SNHLY and CDR2 FYNNEI come from the germline V gene. Here the CDR3 DNA reads TGTGCCAGCAGTAAGGGAGGGGTGGAAAATTCACCCCTCCACTTT. Protein: CASSKGGVENSPLHF.

This clone was counted once. The V and J genes are TRBV27 and TRBJ2-2; the match to TRBD1 covers 9 bases. V shed 5 bases, J shed 3 bases, and the junction held 4 bases outside the gene matches. Germline V lookup: CDR1 MNHEY, CDR2 SMNVEV (reference sequence). The length of the CDR3 is 15 residues. The CDR3 spells CASSGDREYTGELFF. CDR3 nucleotides: TGTGCCAGCAGTGGGGACAGGGAGTACACCGGGGAGCTGTTTTTT.

Concerning this clone: A much more abundant neighbour one base away suggests this may be a read error. Other DNA sequences in the same sample also yield this CDR3. The CDR3 DNA reads TGTGCCAGCAGCCCATTAGTTGACTACGAGCAGTACTTC. Translating it yields CASSPLVDYEQYF. The chain employs TRBV2 and TRBJ2-7, with D uncertain. The CDR3 is 13 residues long. V lost 6 bases and J lost 3, with 12 bases in between. The germline CDR1 and CDR2 sequences are SNHLY and FYNNEI.

The chain joins TRBV28 to TRBJ1-5, with D maybe TRBD1 (5 bases). The CDR3 is made up of 15 amino acids. V lost 4 bases, J lost 6 bases, and 16 bases lay in between. Germline-derived CDR1 and CDR2 are MDHEN and SYDVKM. CDR3 nucleotide sequence: TGTGCCAGCAGTTCGCCCCAGGGTTCTGGTCAGCCCCAGCATTTT. Protein: CASSSPQGSGQPQHF. The full variable domain, its missing parts supplied by reference TRBV28 and TRBJ1-5, is DVKVTQSSRYLVKRTGEKVFLECVQDMDHENMFWYRQDPGLGLRLIYFSYDVKMKEKGDIPEGYSVSREKKERFSLILESASTNQTSMYLCASSSPQGSGQPQHFGDGTRLSIL.

Points on this clone: Other DNA sequences of this sample code for an identical CDR3. This sequence joins TRBV7-9 and TRBJ2-1; D remains ambiguous. This CDR3 is 13 amino acids long. Germline V gene data show CDR1 as SEHNR and CDR2 as FQNEAQ (reference sequence). Trimming shortened V by 1 base and J by 7 bases, and 8 bases separated the two germline ends. Here the CDR3 reads CASSLGGWNEQFF. The CDR3 DNA follows: TGTGCCAGCAGCTTAGGGGGTTGGAATGAGCAGTTCTTC.

The chain links TRBV9 to TRBJ1-2; no clear D gene. CDR3 length: 13 residues. CDR1 and CDR2 (germline): SGDLS, YYNGEE. V was clipped by 0 bases and J by 5 bases, with 8 bases between them. CDR3 protein: CASSVEFGYGYTF. In DNA, the CDR3 is TGTGCCAGCAGCGTAGAGTTCGGTTATGGCTACACCTTC. The entire variable domain, with the rest obtained from reference TRBV9 and TRBJ1-2, is as follows: DSGVTQTPKHLITATGQRVTLRCSPRSGDLSVYWYQQSLDQGLQFLIQYYNGEERAKGNILERFSAQQFPDLHSELNLSSLELGDSALYFCASSVEFGYGYTFGSGTRLTVV.

This clone was recorded only once. The genes are TRBV28 and TRBJ2-7; a possible D gene is TRBD1 (5 bases). The CDR3 loop spans 14 amino acids. Germline assignment: CDR1 MDHEN and CDR2 SYDVKM. Trimming stripped 6 bases from V and 4 bases from J, with 16 bases between. In DNA, the CDR3 is TGTGCCAGCAGGCCCTTCGACAGCCTGTACGAGCAGTACTTC. Protein product: CASRPFDSLYEQYF.

This rearrangement joins TRBV7-3 to TRBJ2-2, with 8 positions matching TRBD1. V shed 2 bases, J shed 8 bases, and the junction held 4 bases outside the gene matches. The CDR3 runs to 14 residues. The germline V gene has CDR1 SGHTA and CDR2 FQGTGA. CDR3 sequence (DNA): TGTGCCAGCAGCTTACAGGGGGCCGGAGGGGAGCTGTTTTTT. Protein product: CASSLQGAGGELFF.

This clone was counted a few times. The V call is TRBV7-3, the J call TRBJ2-6; perhaps TRBD1 as D (6 bases). This CDR3 region has 18 residues. Looked up from germline, CDR1 is SGHTA and CDR2 is FQGTGA. Trimming pared 0 bases from V and 3 bases from J, leaving 15 bases between. CDR3 DNA: TGTGCCAGCAGCTTAACCCCCCAGGCAGGGGTTGGGGCCAACGTCCTGACTTTC. This gives the protein CASSLTPQAGVGANVLTF.

This clone was counted between two and nine times. Other DNA sequences within the sample encode an identical CDR3. The CDR3 DNA follows: TGTGCCAGCGGGCAGAACTATGGCTACACCTTC. Amino acid sequence: CASGQNYGYTF. The gene calls are TRBV2 and TRBJ1-2; D gene unclear. With 8 bases removed from V and 2 bases from J, the gap between germline ends came to 6 bases. This CDR3 has 11 amino acids. Germline CDR1 is SNHLY and CDR2 is FYNNEI.